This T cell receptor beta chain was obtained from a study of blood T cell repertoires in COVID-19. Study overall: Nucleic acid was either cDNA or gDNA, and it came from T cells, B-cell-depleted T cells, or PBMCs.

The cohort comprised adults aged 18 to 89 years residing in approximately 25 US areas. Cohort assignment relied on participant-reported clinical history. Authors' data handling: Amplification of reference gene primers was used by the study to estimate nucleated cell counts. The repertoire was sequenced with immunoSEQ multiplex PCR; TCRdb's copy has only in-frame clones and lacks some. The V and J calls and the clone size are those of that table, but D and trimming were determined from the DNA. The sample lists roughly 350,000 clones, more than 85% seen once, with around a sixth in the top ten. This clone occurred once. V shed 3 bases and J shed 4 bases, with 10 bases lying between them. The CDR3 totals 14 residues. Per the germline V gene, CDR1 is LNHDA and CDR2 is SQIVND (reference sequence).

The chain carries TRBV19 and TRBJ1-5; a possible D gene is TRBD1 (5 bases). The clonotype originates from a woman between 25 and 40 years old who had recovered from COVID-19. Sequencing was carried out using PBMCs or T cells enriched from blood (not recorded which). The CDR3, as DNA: TGTGCCAGTAGTATCGCAGGGATGAATCAGCCCCAGCATTTT. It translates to CASSIAGMNQPQHF. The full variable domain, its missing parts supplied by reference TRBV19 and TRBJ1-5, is DGGITQSPKYLFRKEGQNVTLSCEQNLNHDAMYWYRQDPGQGLRLIYYSQIVNDFQKGDIAEGYSVSREKKESFPLTVTSAQKNPTAFYLCASSIAGMNQPQHFGDGTRLSIL.